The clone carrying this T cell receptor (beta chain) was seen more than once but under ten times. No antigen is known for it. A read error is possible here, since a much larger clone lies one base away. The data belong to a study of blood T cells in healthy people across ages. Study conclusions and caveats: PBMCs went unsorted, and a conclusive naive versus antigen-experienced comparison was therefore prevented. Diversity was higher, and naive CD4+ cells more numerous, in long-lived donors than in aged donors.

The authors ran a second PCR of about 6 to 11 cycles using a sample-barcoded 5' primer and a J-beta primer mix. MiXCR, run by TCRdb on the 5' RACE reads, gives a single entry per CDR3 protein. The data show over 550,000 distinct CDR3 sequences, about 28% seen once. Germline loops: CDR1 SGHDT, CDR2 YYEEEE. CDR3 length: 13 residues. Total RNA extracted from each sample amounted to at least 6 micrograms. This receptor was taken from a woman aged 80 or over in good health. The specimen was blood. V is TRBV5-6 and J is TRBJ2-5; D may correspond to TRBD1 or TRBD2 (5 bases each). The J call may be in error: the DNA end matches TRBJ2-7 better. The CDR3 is CASGLGRRYEQYF. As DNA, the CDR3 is TGTGCCAGCGGCTTGGGGCGGAGGTACGAGCAGTACTTC.